Shown below are 29 T cell receptor beta chains from a single sample sequenced in a study of shared clonotypes between healthy human individuals. The protocol was immunoSEQ multiplex PCR, while the TCRdb copy is restricted to in-frame clones and leaves out a portion. The table lists fewer than 200,000 clones, 60% to 75% of them singletons. The sequenced sample was memory CD4+ T cells sorted from blood. Described subset: CD45RA-negative fraction. Every receptor here comes from a man aged 25 to 40 in good health.

The chain links TRBV28 to TRBJ2-7, with a weak D call TRBD1 (6 bases). V lost 6 bases to trimming and J lost 4 bases, with 13 bases between them. CDR3 size: 13 residues. In germline, CDR1 is MDHEN, CDR2 SYDVKM. For the CDR3, the DNA is TGTGCCAGCAGGCCGGGACACATGTACGAGCAGTACTTC. Translation gives CASRPGHMYEQYF.

V usage is TRBV4-2 and J usage is TRBJ2-3; perhaps TRBD2 as D (5 bases). The germline CDR1 and CDR2 sequences are LGHNA and YNFKEQ. Trimming stripped 5 bases from V and 5 bases from J, with 17 bases between. This CDR3 has 15 residues. CDR3 protein: CASSLAQRGGDTQYF. The DNA of the CDR3 is TGTGCCAGCAGCTTGGCGCAGAGAGGAGGAGATACGCAGTATTTT.

There are a few counts of this clone. The J gene is TRBJ2-7, the V gene TRBV7-2; 8 positions match TRBD2. After removal of 6 bases from V and 1 base from J, the junction contained 5 bases not matched to a gene. This CDR3 comprises 14 residues. Germline lookup yields CDR1 SGHTA and CDR2 FQGNSA. The CDR3 bases are TGTGCCAGCAGACCGGGAGGGCCTTCCTACGAGCAGTACTTC. Protein product: CASRPGGPSYEQYF.

The chain couples TRBV5-1 to TRBJ2-2; the match to TRBD2 covers 9 bases. Trimming took 3 bases from V and 7 from J; bases not matched to a gene: 7. The CDR3 has 15 residues. CDR1 is SGHRS and CDR2 is YFSETQ in the germline V gene. The CDR3 loop is CASSSGIAGVGELFF. The CDR3, as DNA: TGCGCCAGCAGCTCCGGGATAGCGGGAGTCGGGGAGCTGTTTTTT. The complete variable domain, with remaining parts taken from reference TRBV5-1 and TRBJ2-2, reads KAGVTQTPRYLIKTRGQQVTLSCSPISGHRSVSWYQQTPGQGLQFLFEYFSETQRNKGNFPGRFSGRQFSNSRSEMNVSTLELGDSALYLCASSSGIAGVGELFFGEGSRLTVL.

V usage is TRBV14 and J usage is TRBJ2-1; no clear D. Deletions cut 2 bases from V and 15 bases from J, with 20 bases between. The CDR3 has 14 amino acids. CDR1 is SGHDN and CDR2 is FVKESK in the germline V gene. The CDR3 protein is CASSQNTIAPSLFF. The CDR3 nucleotides are TGTGCCAGCAGCCAAAATACAATCGCACCCAGCTTGTTCTTC.

The V call is TRBV5-6, the J call TRBJ2-7; tentatively, D is TRBD1 (5 bases). The CDR3 is 12 amino acids. V lost 2 bases and J lost 3, with 6 bases in between. The V gene's germline CDR1 is SGHDT and CDR2 YYEEEE. The CDR3 coding sequence is TGTGCCAGCAGCTTCCAGGGCTACGAGCAGTACTTC. Amino acid sequence: CASSFQGYEQYF.

This clone was seen a handful of times. The CDR3 sequence is CASSEVRGRTDTQYF. CDR3 DNA: TGCGCCAGCAGTGAGGTTAGAGGGCGCACAGATACGCAGTATTTT. J is TRBJ2-3 and V is TRBV10-1, with a possible D match to TRBD2 (5 bases). CDR1 WNHNN and CDR2 SYGVQD come from the germline V gene (reference sequence). Trimming removed 2 bases at V and 1 base at J, with 10 bases between. The CDR3 is 15 amino acids.

The chain joins TRBV7-8 to TRBJ2-7; D is undetermined. The germline V gene encodes CDR1 SGHVS and CDR2 FQNEAQ. The CDR3 is made up of 17 amino acids. V dropped 2 bases and J dropped 7 bases, with 24 bases sitting between them. The chain's CDR3 is CASSLSRRVSPLGEQYF. CDR3 nucleotides: TGTGCCAGCAGCTTAAGTCGGAGAGTTTCCCCTTTGGGAGAGCAGTACTTC. Looking up the rest from reference TRBV7-8 and TRBJ2-7 gives the full variable domain: GAGVSQSPRYKVAKRGQDVALRCDPISGHVSLFWYQQALGQGPEFLTYFQNEAQLDKSGLPSDRFFAERPEGSVSTLKIQRTQQEDSAVYLCASSLSRRVSPLGEQYFGPGTRLTVT.

This clone was seen repeatedly, ten times or more. Here the CDR3 reads CASSFWRERQPQHF. The CDR3 DNA sequence: TGTGCCAGCAGCTTCTGGAGGGAGCGGCAGCCCCAGCATTTT. The chain couples TRBV11-3 to TRBJ1-5; no reliable D call. This CDR3 is built from 14 residues. Looked up from germline, CDR1 is SGHNT and CDR2 is YENEEA. V was pared by 3 bases and J by 7 bases, with 13 bases between.

This clone was observed once. The chain carries TRBV5-1 and TRBJ2-5, with TRBD2 as a possible D gene (7 bases). This CDR3 spans 15 amino acids. Germline loops: CDR1 SGHRS, CDR2 YFSETQ. V was clipped by 1 base and J by 5 bases, with 15 bases between them. CDR3 loop: CASSLRGGWAETQYF. CDR3 in DNA: TGCGCCAGCAGCTTGCGCGGGGGCTGGGCGGAGACCCAGTACTTC.

CDR3: CASSQVGVSGNTIYF. The CDR3 nucleotides read TGTGCCAGCAGCCAAGTAGGAGTTTCTGGAAACACCATATATTTT. The chain couples TRBV14 to TRBJ1-3; D is unresolved. Germline V CDR1 and CDR2: SGHDN, FVKESK. V was shortened by 1 base and J by 1 base, with 8 bases between the two germline ends. This CDR3 is built from 15 residues. Together with reference TRBV14 and TRBJ1-3, the CDR3 gives the full variable domain: EAGVTQFPSHSVIEKGQTVTLRCDPISGHDNLYWYRRVMGKEIKFLLHFVKESKQDESGMPNNRFLAERTGGTYSTLKVQPAELEDSGVYFCASSQVGVSGNTIYFGEGSWLTVV.

This clone appeared a few times. CDR3 sequence: CASSGPSGSYEQYF. The DNA of the CDR3 is TGTGCCAGCAGCGGACCTAGCGGGAGTTACGAGCAGTACTTC. The V gene is TRBV7-2, the J gene TRBJ2-7; 10 bases align to TRBD2. CDR1 is SGHTA and CDR2 is FQGNSA in the germline V gene. There are 14 residues in the CDR3. Trimming took 5 bases from V and 4 from J; bases not matched to a gene: 5.

The rearrangement uses TRBV4-3 and TRBJ1-2, with D tentatively TRBD1 (6 bases). Deletions cut 3 bases from V and 4 bases from J, with 12 bases between. The CDR3 sequence is 14 residues long. The germline gives CDR1 LGHNA, CDR2 YSLEER. The CDR3 loop reads CASSQEQGPYGYTF. The CDR3 nucleotides are TGCGCCAGCAGCCAGGAACAGGGTCCCTATGGCTACACCTTC.

DNA of the CDR3: TGCAGTGCCCTCAGAGGTGAGCAGTACTTC. Translated, it gives CSALRGEQYF. The chain links TRBV20-1 to TRBJ2-7, with no clear D. V shed 6 bases and J shed 7 bases, with 10 bases lying between them. CDR3 length: 10 residues. Germline CDR1 and CDR2: DFQATT and SNEGSKA (reference sequence).

The rearrangement joins TRBV6-5 to TRBJ2-7; TRBD1 might be the D (5 bases). Per germline, CDR1 MNHEY and CDR2 SVGAGI. This CDR3 contains 15 residues. V lost 1 base to trimming and J lost 3 bases, with 13 bases between them. The CDR3: CASSYYTGQGYEQYF. CDR3 nucleotide sequence: TGTGCCAGCAGTTACTACACGGGCCAGGGCTACGAGCAGTACTTC.

This clone was seen ten or more times. The V and J genes are TRBV11-1 and TRBJ2-7, with 10 bases matching TRBD2. Germline trimming cut 1 base from V and 0 bases from J; bases unmatched to any gene: 3. CDR1 and CDR2 (germline): SGHAT, FQDESV (reference sequence). The CDR3 sequence is 16 residues long. CDR3 in amino acids: CASSLDLAGASYEQYF. DNA for the CDR3: TGTGCCAGCAGCTTAGATCTAGCGGGAGCCTCCTACGAGCAGTACTTC. The whole variable domain, filled in from reference TRBV11-1 and TRBJ2-7, reads EAEVAQSPRYKITEKSQAVAFWCDPISGHATLYWYRQILGQGPELLVQFQDESVVDDSQLPKDRFSAERLKGVDSTLKIQPAELGDSAMYLCASSLDLAGASYEQYFGPGTRLTVT.

This clone was observed a single time. The chain couples TRBV7-2 to TRBJ1-2; no reliable D call. This CDR3 spans 14 amino acids. The V end lost 3 bases, the J end lost 2 bases, and 10 bases lay between the germline ends. Germline CDR1 and CDR2: SGHTA and FQGNSA. CDR3 DNA: TGTGCCAGCAGCTTGAGCGGCCAGAACTATGGCTACACCTTC. It is translated as CASSLSGQNYGYTF.

This clone appeared a few times. This rearrangement joins TRBV9 to TRBJ2-5; D is possibly TRBD1 (5 bases). Germline V lookup: CDR1 SGDLS, CDR2 YYNGEE. V gave up 0 bases and J gave up 5 bases, with 11 bases separating them. The CDR3 is 14 residues long. CDR3 DNA sequence: TGTGCCAGCAGCGTAGAGGGCAGGGTGGAGACCCAGTACTTC. Its protein is CASSVEGRVETQYF.

This clone appeared a single time. V usage is TRBV18 and J usage is TRBJ2-2; D may be TRBD2 (6 bases). The ends were cut back, 8 bases at V and 1 base at J, with 11 bases in the middle. Germline CDR1 and CDR2: KGHSH and LQKENI. The CDR3 is 14 residues long. The CDR3 DNA follows: TGTGCCAGCACGGACTACCAGAACACCGGGGAGCTGTTTTTT. Translation gives CASTDYQNTGELFF.

This clone has a handful of counts. J is TRBJ1-4 and V is TRBV7-2, with TRBD1 identical over 8 bases. CDR1 is SGHTA, CDR2 FQGNSA, per germline. The trim removed 5 bases at V and 10 bases at J, leaving 9 bases unmatched. The CDR3 covers 14 residues. CDR3 nucleotide sequence: TGTGCCAGCAGCAACGGACAGGGAGAGGTAAAACTGTTTTTT. This sequence encodes CASSNGQGEVKLFF.

This clone came up once. The chain joins TRBV7-3 to TRBJ2-1, with 14 bases that match TRBD2. The CDR3 runs to 17 residues. J was trimmed by 4 bases and V by 5 bases; bases with no gene match: 7. CDR1 and CDR2 from the germline V gene are SGHTA and FQGTGA. The CDR3, as DNA: TGTGCCAGCAGCCCTCATAGGACTAGCGGGAGGTACAATGAGCAGTTCTTC. It specifies CASSPHRTSGRYNEQFF.

The rearrangement uses TRBV30 and TRBJ2-7; the match to TRBD1 covers 9 bases. The CDR3 length is 13 residues. The junction had 7 bases not matched to a gene; V was cut back by 3 bases and J by 7 bases. CDR1 is GTSNPN and CDR2 is SVGIG in the germline V gene (reference sequence). The CDR3 DNA reads as TGTGCCTGGAGCGGGACAGGGCGTCATGAGCAGTACTTC. This sequence encodes CAWSGTGRHEQYF.

J is TRBJ2-4 and V is TRBV5-6, with TRBD1 matching over 10 bases. The CDR3 spans 14 residues. Germline-derived CDR1 and CDR2 are SGHDT and YYEEEE. V dropped 4 bases and J dropped 6; count of bases not matched to a gene: 4. CDR3 nucleotides: TGTGCCAGCAGCAGACAGGGGGCGGGAAACATTCAGTACTTC. It codes for CASSRQGAGNIQYF.

The chain employs TRBV18 and TRBJ2-5; TRBD2 matches at 8 bases. The CDR3 contains 14 residues. Germline V gives CDR1 KGHSH, CDR2 LQKENI. V lost 4 bases, J lost 5 bases, and 6 bases stayed unmatched. The CDR3: CASSRSGGAETQYF. The CDR3 region has the DNA TGTGCCAGCTCACGATCGGGGGGGGCGGAGACCCAGTACTTC.

The chain combines TRBV11-3 with TRBJ2-7; 7 positions agree with TRBD1. The CDR3 runs to 14 residues. The germline CDR1 and CDR2 sequences are SGHNT and YENEEA. V lost 5 bases, J lost 4 bases, and 8 bases stayed unmatched. CDR3 region: CASSERGQKYEQYF. The CDR3 DNA sequence: TGTGCCAGCAGCGAGAGGGGACAGAAATACGAGCAGTACTTC.

This clone was picked up many times. This CDR3 reads CSVGRGLADYEQYF. Written as DNA, the CDR3 is TGCAGCGTGGGCCGGGGACTAGCGGACTACGAGCAGTACTTC. V is TRBV29-1 and J is TRBJ2-7, with 11 bases aligning to TRBD2. Looked up from germline, CDR1 is SQVTM and CDR2 is ANQGSEA. Unmatched junction bases numbered 7, after V lost 6 bases and J lost 3 bases. The CDR3 is 14 amino acids.

The V and J genes are TRBV4-1 and TRBJ1-2; possibly TRBD1 for D (5 bases). Trimming removed 0 bases from V and 6 bases from J, with 23 bases in between. The CDR3 covers 18 residues. Germline V gene sequence: CDR1 MGHRA, CDR2 YSYEKL. The CDR3 nucleotides read TGCGCCAGCAGCCAAGATGGTCCGATAATCCGCAGGGTCGATGGCTACACCTTC. Its translation is CASSQDGPIIRRVDGYTF.

The gene calls are TRBV5-1 and TRBJ2-2, with D tentatively TRBD2 (5 bases). The CDR3 consists of 13 residues. Deletions cut 3 bases from V and 6 bases from J, with 9 bases between. The germline gives CDR1 SGHRS, CDR2 YFSETQ. The CDR3 sequence: CASSSTLAGELFF. For the CDR3, the DNA is TGCGCCAGCAGCTCGACACTAGCCGGGGAGCTGTTTTTT. Full variable domain (remainder filled in from reference TRBV5-1 and TRBJ2-2): KAGVTQTPRYLIKTRGQQVTLSCSPISGHRSVSWYQQTPGQGLQFLFEYFSETQRNKGNFPGRFSGRQFSNSRSEMNVSTLELGDSALYLCASSSTLAGELFFGEGSRLTVL.

The chain combines TRBV19 with TRBJ2-5; tentatively, D is TRBD1 or TRBD2 (5 bases each). The CDR3 contains 15 residues. V lost 4 bases and J 5 bases, leaving 17 bases between the germline ends. CDR1 is LNHDA and CDR2 is SQIVND in the germline V gene (reference sequence). The CDR3: CASSSVQGPGETQYF. CDR3 nucleotides: TGTGCCAGTAGTAGTGTCCAGGGACCTGGGGAGACCCAGTACTTC.